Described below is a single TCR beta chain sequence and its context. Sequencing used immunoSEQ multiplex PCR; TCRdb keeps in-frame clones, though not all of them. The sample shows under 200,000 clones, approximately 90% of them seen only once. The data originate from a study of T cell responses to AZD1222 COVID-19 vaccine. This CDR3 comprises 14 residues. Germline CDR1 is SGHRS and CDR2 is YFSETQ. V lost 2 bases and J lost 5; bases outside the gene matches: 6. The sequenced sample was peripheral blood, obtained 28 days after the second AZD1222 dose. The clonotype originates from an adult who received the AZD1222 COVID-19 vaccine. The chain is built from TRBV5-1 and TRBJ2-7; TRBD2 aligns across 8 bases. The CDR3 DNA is TGCGCCAGCAGCTTCAGCGGGAGTCGCAACGAGCAGTACTTC. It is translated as CASSFSGSRNEQYF. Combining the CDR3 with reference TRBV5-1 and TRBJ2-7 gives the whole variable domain KAGVTQTPRYLIKTRGQQVTLSCSPISGHRSVSWYQQTPGQGLQFLFEYFSETQRNKGNFPGRFSGRQFSNSRSEMNVSTLELGDSALYLCASSFSGSRNEQYFGPGTRLTVT.